The clone carrying this T cell receptor (beta chain) was seen a handful of times. Antigen unknown. TCRdb reprocessed the 5' RACE reads via MiXCR and lists one record per CDR3 protein. The sample holds 130,000 to 150,000 distinct CDR3 sequences; less than 20% are singletons and the top ten take under 2.5%. This sample is drawn from a study of T-cell memory formation after mild COVID-19. This CDR3 spans 15 amino acids. Germline V gene sequence: CDR1 SGDLS, CDR2 YYNGEE. V lost 0 bases and J 7 bases, leaving 14 bases between the germline ends. General observations from the study: Contracting CD4+ clones lay largely in CM and EM, with CD8+ ones residing in EMRA. That cross-reactive memory joined was suggested by some responding clones appearing in pre-infection memory.

This TCR came from an adult woman who had mild COVID-19 (a few samples of this study predate the infection). Cell type and time point are not known. The sequenced material came from PBMCs or a T cell subset sorted from them (not recorded which). The chain carries TRBV9 and TRBJ2-1; D is perhaps TRBD2 (5 bases). DNA for the CDR3: TGTGCCAGCAGCGTAGCGACGGGGTCTTTTAATGAGCAGTTCTTC. Amino acid sequence: CASSVATGSFNEQFF.